This T cell receptor beta chain appears in the sequencing data of a study of shared clonotypes between healthy human individuals. Looked up from germline, CDR1 is SNHLY and CDR2 is FYNNEI. V lost 10 bases and J lost 3, with 13 bases in between. The CDR3 is 12 amino acids. General study findings and limits: Only blood samples were collected, and tissue repertoires likely differ.

Turning to this clone: Its cognate antigen is unknown.

This table comes from immunoSEQ multiplex PCR, and its TCRdb copy is limited to in-frame clones, with some not included. The sample has some 580,000 clones, less than 98% seen once. A CD45RA-negative memory subset and a CD45RA+ naive subset were separated from the CD4+ cells. The origin of this receptor is a woman aged 30 to 39 in good health. The J gene is TRBJ2-7, the V gene TRBV2; D remains unclear. The sequenced sample was naive CD4+ T cells sorted from blood. Subset described: CD45RA+ positively selected. The CDR3 bases are TGTGCCACCCAAAACCCCGACTACGAGCAGTACTTC. This translates into CATQNPDYEQYF.